One TCR beta chain is described in this entry. Its antigen remains unidentified. Germline V gene sequence: CDR1 LNHDA, CDR2 SQIVND (reference sequence). Trimming removed 8 bases from V and 13 bases from J, with 21 bases in between. CDR3 length: 14 residues. This sample is drawn from a study of T cell responses to AZD1222 COVID-19 vaccine. Libraries were prepared by immunoSEQ multiplex PCR; TCRdb keeps only in-frame clonotypes and omits some of them. The table lists about 140,000 clones, 70% to 90% of them singletons. Study conclusions and caveats: The number of AZD1222 recipients seropositive at baseline was only five or six. Scientists sampled the repertoires only once the peak T cell response had passed. Spike was spanned by vaccine-associated CD4 TCRs, with dominance at 160-218 and 743-854.

The sequence was collected from an adult who received the AZD1222 COVID-19 vaccine. The chain carries TRBV19 and TRBJ1-6; D remains ambiguous. The input for sequencing was peripheral blood, taken 28 days after the second AZD1222 dose. The CDR3 loop reads CASSEFGSGIPLHF. The CDR3 coding sequence is TGTGCCAGTTCCGAGTTCGGCAGCGGGATTCCCCTCCACTTT. Supplemented by reference TRBV19 and TRBJ1-6, the full variable domain reads DGGITQSPKYLFRKEGQNVTLSCEQNLNHDAMYWYRQDPGQGLRLIYYSQIVNDFQKGDIAEGYSVSREKKESFPLTVTSAQKNPTAFYLCASSEFGSGIPLHFGNGTRLTVT.